This T cell receptor (beta chain) was documented in a study of shared clonotypes between healthy human individuals. Across the study: Donors, aged 18 to 49, were two women and three men. Points from the study as a whole: Investigators collected only blood, and repertoires in tissues likely differ.

Germline values: CDR1 MNHEY, CDR2 SMNVEV (reference sequence). V lost 8 bases, J lost 2 bases, and 18 bases lay in between. The CDR3 runs 15 residues. Authors' data handling: ImmunoSEQ supplied junction-only sequences lacking quality scores, so filtering was different. The method was immunoSEQ multiplex PCR; TCRdb's version includes in-frame clones alone and lacks a portion of them. That table furnishes V, J and clone size, whereas the DNA furnished D and trimming. The sample holds over 400,000 clones, 65% to 85% seen once. With regard to this clone: Its antigen is unknown.

The clonotype comes from a woman in her thirties or forties in good health. Some clones in this sample may be carry-over from other donors' samples. The sequenced sample was PBMCs. V gene TRBV27 combines with J gene TRBJ2-5, with D perhaps TRBD2 (6 bases). Written as DNA, the CDR3 is TGTGCCAGCGGGGGTTGGGGAGGAAAGCAAGAGACCCAGTACTTC. Amino acid sequence: CASGGWGGKQETQYF.